These 11 T cell receptor beta chains share one sample of origin, sequenced in a study of blood T cell repertoires in COVID-19. The protocol was immunoSEQ multiplex PCR, while the TCRdb copy is restricted to in-frame clones and leaves out a portion. This sample yields about 91,000 clones, of which roughly three quarters are seen a single time; approximately 9.2% belongs to the top ten. Sample: peripheral blood. All receptors derive from a woman of 80 years or more with acute or convalescent COVID-19.

The chain employs TRBV7-9 and TRBJ2-7, with TRBD1 matching over 9 bases. This CDR3 contains 15 residues. Germline lookup yields CDR1 SEHNR and CDR2 FQNEAQ (reference sequence). Germline trimming cut 3 bases from V and 5 bases from J; bases unmatched to any gene: 8. CDR3 protein: CASSFLGQGFDEQYF. CDR3 nucleotides: TGTGCCAGCAGCTTTTTAGGACAGGGGTTTGACGAGCAGTACTTC.

This clone was recorded a few times. The chain combines TRBV9 with TRBJ1-3; D unclear. Germline CDR1 reads SGDLS; CDR2 reads YYNGEE. The CDR3 runs to 14 residues. V was trimmed by 0 bases and J by 0 bases, leaving 4 bases between them. For the CDR3, the DNA is TGTGCCAGCAGCGTAGGGCCCTCTGGAAACACCATATATTTT. Translation: CASSVGPSGNTIYF.

The chain couples TRBV19 to TRBJ1-5; 8 positions agree with TRBD1. Losses at the gene ends were 5 bases for V and 3 bases for J; bases not matched to a gene: 6. Germline V gives CDR1 LNHDA, CDR2 SQIVND (reference sequence). The CDR3 contains 15 residues. CDR3 coding DNA: TGTGCCAGTAGTCAGGACAGGGCTAACAATCAGCCCCAGCATTTT. It yields the protein CASSQDRANNQPQHF.

The V gene is TRBV6-1, the J gene TRBJ1-2; D might be TRBD1 (6 bases). V was cut by 4 bases and J by 2 bases, with 20 bases left in between. From germline, CDR1 is MNHNS and CDR2 SASEGT. The CDR3 is 17 residues long. The CDR3 reads CASSGEDSGALNYGYTF. The CDR3 nucleotides read TGTGCCAGCAGTGGCGAGGACTCAGGGGCACTAAACTATGGCTACACCTTC.

The V gene is TRBV7-3, the J gene TRBJ2-1; 7 bases match TRBD2. This CDR3 is 16 amino acids long. V trimming: 2 bases; J trimming: 1 base; junction bases outside the gene matches: 5. CDR1 is SGHTA, CDR2 FQGTGA, per germline. CDR3 DNA sequence: TGTGCCAGCAGCTTACTTCCTAGCGGTTCCTACAATGAGCAGTTCTTC. Its translation: CASSLLPSGSYNEQFF.

The rearrangement uses TRBV7-2 and TRBJ2-5; a possible D gene is TRBD2 (5 bases). The length of the CDR3 is 14 residues. Germline values: CDR1 SGHTA, CDR2 FQGNSA. Trimming pared 1 base from V and 5 bases from J, leaving 11 bases between. The CDR3 sequence is CASSLVGRRETQYF. DNA for the CDR3: TGTGCCAGCAGCTTAGTAGGGAGACGGGAGACCCAGTACTTC.

This clone was observed a few times. The chain carries TRBV7-2 and TRBJ2-3; unclear D gene. CDR3 size: 11 residues. V was cut by 3 bases and J by 5 bases, with 3 bases left in between. CDR1 is SGHTA and CDR2 is FQGNSA in the germline V gene. CDR3 bases: TGTGCCAGCAGCTTGCGAGATACGCAGTATTTT. Amino acids: CASSLRDTQYF.

This clone was detected once. The chain carries TRBV27 and TRBJ2-3, with a possible D match to TRBD2 (6 bases). Trimming took off 5 bases at V and 0 bases at J, with 9 bases between the two ends. Per germline, CDR1 MNHEY and CDR2 SMNVEV (reference sequence). This CDR3 comprises 14 residues. CDR3 nucleotide sequence: TGTGCCAGCAGTCTAGCGTCTAGCACAGATACGCAGTATTTT. Translated: CASSLASSTDTQYF.

The rearrangement links TRBV19 to TRBJ2-7; possibly TRBD2 for D (6 bases). CDR3 size: 14 residues. V was trimmed by 10 bases and J by 0 bases, leaving 16 bases between them. CDR1 LNHDA and CDR2 SQIVND come from the germline V gene (reference sequence). Written as DNA, the CDR3 is TGTGCCACCCCGCGGGACCCTATCTCCTACGAGCAGTACTTC. Amino acid sequence: CATPRDPISYEQYF.

This chain connects TRBV11-3 to TRBJ2-3; weak D call: TRBD1 (5 bases). V gave up 0 bases and J gave up 4 bases, with 8 bases separating them. The length of the CDR3 is 14 residues. Germline loops: CDR1 SGHNT, CDR2 YENEEA. The CDR3 region is CASSLEGASDTQYF. In nucleotides, the CDR3 is TGTGCCAGCAGCTTAGAAGGGGCCTCAGATACGCAGTATTTT.

This chain connects TRBV4-2 to TRBJ1-5; 11 bases agree with TRBD1. In germline, CDR1 is LGHNA, CDR2 YNFKEQ. The junction had 9 bases not matched to a gene; V was cut back by 5 bases and J by 6 bases. CDR3 size: 16 residues. CDR3 protein: CASSLRGQGAPQPQHF. DNA of the CDR3: TGTGCCAGCAGCTTAAGAGGACAGGGGGCTCCTCAGCCCCAGCATTTT.